The following is a T cell receptor (beta chain) sequence with its context. This sample was taken from a study of blood T cell repertoires in COVID-19. Study-wide context: Samples of COVID-19 (acute and convalescent) were obtained from the United States, Italy and Spain.

The table came from immunoSEQ multiplex PCR; TCRdb's copy has only in-frame clones and leaves some out. The sample records 55,000 to 75,000 clones, roughly 80% being singletons. Material: peripheral blood. This sequence was found in a human donor in a cohort sampled during active COVID-19.

The CDR3 loop reads CSASGGQGTTDTQYF. CDR3 nucleotides: TGCAGTGCTAGTGGGGGACAGGGGACCACAGATACGCAGTATTTT. The rearrangement joins TRBV20-1 to TRBJ2-3, with 10 bases fitting TRBD1. J gave up 2 bases and V 3 bases, and 5 bases lay outside the gene matches. In germline, CDR1 is DFQATT, CDR2 SNEGSKA (reference sequence). The CDR3 is made up of 15 amino acids.